This entry concerns a single T cell receptor (beta chain). The antigen is not known. This entry belongs to a study of immune cell composition in non-small cell lung cancer. Measured with immunoSEQ multiplex PCR; TCRdb has only the in-frame clones, and not every one. The data show roughly 4,000 clones, about three quarters seen once. Findings and caveats of the study: Squamous carcinomas (roughly 80%) more often had tumour-associated clones >0.5% than adenocarcinomas (33%).

From germline, CDR1 is KGHSH and CDR2 LQKENI. The CDR3 runs 16 residues. V was trimmed by 3 bases and J by 1 base, leaving 15 bases between them. The source of this sequence is a human donor with non-small cell lung cancer. The chain employs TRBV18 and TRBJ1-2, with D maybe TRBD1 (6 bases). Sample: lung tumor tissue. CDR3 nucleotide sequence: TGTGCCAGCTCACCTCTAGGACAGACACTTAACTATGGCTACACCTTC. Translation: CASSPLGQTLNYGYTF.